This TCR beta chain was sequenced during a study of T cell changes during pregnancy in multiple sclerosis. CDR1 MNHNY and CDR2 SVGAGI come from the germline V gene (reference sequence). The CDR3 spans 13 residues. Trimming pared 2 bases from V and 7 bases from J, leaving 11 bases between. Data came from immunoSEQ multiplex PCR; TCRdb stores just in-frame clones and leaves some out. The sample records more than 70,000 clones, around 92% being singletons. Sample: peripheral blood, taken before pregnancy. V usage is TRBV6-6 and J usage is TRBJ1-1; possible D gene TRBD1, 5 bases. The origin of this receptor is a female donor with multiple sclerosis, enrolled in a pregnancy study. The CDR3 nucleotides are TGTGCCAGCAGTTACCGGGGGGAAGGTGAAGCTTTCTTT. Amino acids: CASSYRGEGEAFF.